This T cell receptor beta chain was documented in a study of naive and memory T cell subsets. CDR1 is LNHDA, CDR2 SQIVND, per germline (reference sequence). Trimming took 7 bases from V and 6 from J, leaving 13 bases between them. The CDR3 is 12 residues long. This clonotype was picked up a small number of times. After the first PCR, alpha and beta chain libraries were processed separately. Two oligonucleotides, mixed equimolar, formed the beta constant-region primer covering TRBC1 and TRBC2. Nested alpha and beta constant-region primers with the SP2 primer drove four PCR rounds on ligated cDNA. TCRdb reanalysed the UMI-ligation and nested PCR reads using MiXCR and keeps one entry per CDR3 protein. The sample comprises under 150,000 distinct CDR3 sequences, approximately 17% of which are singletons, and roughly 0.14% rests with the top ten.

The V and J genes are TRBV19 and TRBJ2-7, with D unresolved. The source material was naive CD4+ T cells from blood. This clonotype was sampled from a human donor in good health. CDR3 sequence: CASKSYVGEQYF. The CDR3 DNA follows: TGTGCCAGTAAGTCTTATGTGGGCGAGCAGTACTTC.